Below are 10 T cell receptor beta chains sequenced from a single sample in a study of early T cells in non-severe SARS-CoV-2 infection. TCRdb fed the 5' RACE reads into MiXCR, producing one record per CDR3 protein. This table holds 55,000 to 75,000 distinct CDR3 sequences, 12% found once. Specimen: whole blood. The receptors shown here come from an adult who was a healthcare worker with PCR-confirmed SARS-CoV-2 infection or an uninfected control (not recorded which).

The sample holds a few counts of this clonotype. This chain links TRBV27 with TRBJ2-2; a weak D match, TRBD2 (7 bases). V was clipped by 3 bases and J by 5 bases, with 22 bases between them. The CDR3 length is 18 residues. The germline V gene has CDR1 MNHEY and CDR2 SMNVEV (reference sequence). CDR3 sequence: CASSFSGGRGGRTGELFF. The CDR3 DNA follows: TGTGCCAGCAGTTTTTCCGGGGGGCGAGGCGGGAGAACCGGGGAGCTGTTTTTT.

This clonotype was counted between two and nine times. CDR3 region: CASSPGKLYGYTF. CDR3 sequence (DNA): TGTGCCAGCAGCCCTGGAAAGCTCTATGGCTACACCTTC. V and J are TRBV7-2 and TRBJ1-2; D is undetermined. CDR1 is SGHTA, CDR2 FQGNSA, per germline. Trimming left V 5 bases short and J 4 bases short, with 11 bases between. The CDR3 extends over 13 amino acids.

The chain is built from TRBV29-1 and TRBJ2-5; 9 positions match TRBD1. Germline V gene sequence: CDR1 SQVTM, CDR2 ANQGSEA. V was pared by 7 bases and J by 4 bases, with 7 bases of the junction left unmatched. This CDR3 region has 13 residues. CDR3 sequence reads: CSAEQGAGETQYF. In nucleotides, the CDR3 is TGCAGCGCCGAACAGGGGGCAGGAGAGACCCAGTACTTC.

This clonotype was detected ten times or more. The rearrangement links TRBV19 to TRBJ2-1; weak D call: TRBD2 (6 bases). CDR3 length equals 16 residues. Looked up from germline, CDR1 is LNHDA and CDR2 is SQIVND (reference sequence). Trimming cost V 5 bases and J 2 bases, with 16 bases left between them. DNA of the CDR3: TGTGCCAGTAGTTGGGGAGGCGCGGCAACCTACAATGAGCAGTTCTTC. Translating it yields CASSWGGAATYNEQFF.

This CDR3 reads CASTFGSFYNEQFF. In DNA, the CDR3 is TGTGCCAGCACCTTCGGCAGTTTCTACAATGAGCAGTTCTTC. The V gene is TRBV28, the J gene TRBJ2-1, with D unclear. Trimming removed 7 bases at V and 3 bases at J, with 13 bases between. The CDR3 contains 14 residues. CDR1 and CDR2 from the germline V gene are MDHEN and SYDVKM. The variable domain in full, with the rest retrieved from reference TRBV28 and TRBJ2-1, is DVKVTQSSRYLVKRTGEKVFLECVQDMDHENMFWYRQDPGLGLRLIYFSYDVKMKEKGDIPEGYSVSREKKERFSLILESASTNQTSMYLCASTFGSFYNEQFFGPGTRLTVL.

This clonotype was detected a few times. This chain connects TRBV28 to TRBJ2-7; 9 bases map to TRBD2. J gave up 2 bases and V 2 bases, and 10 bases lay outside the gene matches. From germline, CDR1 is MDHEN and CDR2 SYDVKM. The CDR3 totals 17 residues. The CDR3 region is CASSLPGRLAGTYEQYF. In DNA, the CDR3 is TGTGCCAGCAGTTTACCCGGGAGGCTAGCGGGGACCTACGAGCAGTACTTC.

The chain couples TRBV21-1 to TRBJ2-3; the DNA was not used to check the table's D call, TRBD1. TRBV21-1 is classified as a pseudogene. There are 15 residues in the CDR3. This CDR3 reads CASSNLPTGTDTQYF. In DNA form, the CDR3 reads TGTGCCAGCAGCAACCTGCCGACAGGCACAGATACGCAGTATTTT.

The table lists this clonotype with many counts. V usage is TRBV27 and J usage is TRBJ2-1; D perhaps matches TRBD2 (6 bases). CDR1 and CDR2 (germline): MNHEY, SMNVEV (reference sequence). The V end was cut by 5 bases, the J end by 6 bases, with 20 bases between. CDR3 length equals 16 residues. CDR3 region: CASSLRDWPPANEQFF. CDR3 coding DNA: TGTGCCAGCAGTCTCCGGGACTGGCCCCCGGCCAATGAGCAGTTCTTC.

The chain combines TRBV3-1 with TRBJ2-1; 8 bases fit TRBD1. Germline V gives CDR1 LGHDT, CDR2 YNNKEL (reference sequence). V shed 4 bases, J shed 9 bases, and the junction held 2 bases outside the gene matches. This CDR3 spans 12 amino acids. CDR3 in DNA: TGTGCCAGCAGCCCTCAGGGGGCTGAGCAGTTCTTC. Protein: CASSPQGAEQFF.

This rearrangement joins TRBV15 to TRBJ2-2, with 7 bases that match TRBD1. J was trimmed by 0 bases and V by 2 bases; bases with no gene match: 6. CDR3 size: 17 residues. Germline assignment: CDR1 LNHNV and CDR2 YYDKDF (reference sequence). The CDR3 spells CATSRPFRGTNTGELFF. The CDR3 DNA is TGTGCCACCAGCAGACCCTTCAGGGGGACGAACACCGGGGAGCTGTTTTTT.